Described below is a single TCR beta chain sequence and its context. Enrolled during active infection, Seattle patients were then followed longitudinally. The entry originates in a study of blood T cell repertoires in COVID-19. Sequenced by immunoSEQ multiplex PCR; TCRdb stores in-frame clones only, minus some. Here the sample spans roughly 150,000 clones, under 85% being singletons. This CDR3 region has 13 residues. V was trimmed by 8 bases and J by 8 bases, leaving 15 bases between them. This sequence was found in a man older than 75 with COVID-19, enrolled during active disease. This chain joins TRBV12-3 or TRBV12-4 and TRBJ1-4; D is uncertain. Input material: peripheral blood. The CDR3 loop is CASGPKWPEKLFF. The CDR3 DNA reads as TGTGCCAGCGGTCCCAAGTGGCCAGAAAAACTGTTTTTT.